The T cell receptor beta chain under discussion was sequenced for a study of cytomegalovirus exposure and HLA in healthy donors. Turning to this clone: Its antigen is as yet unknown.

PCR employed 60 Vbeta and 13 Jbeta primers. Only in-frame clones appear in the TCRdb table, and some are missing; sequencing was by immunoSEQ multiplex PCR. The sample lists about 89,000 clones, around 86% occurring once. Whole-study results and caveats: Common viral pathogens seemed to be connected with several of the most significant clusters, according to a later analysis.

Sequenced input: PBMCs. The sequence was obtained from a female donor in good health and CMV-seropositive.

The CDR3 sequence: CASSLSPGTGVDEQYF. CDR3 DNA sequence: TGCGCCAGCAGCTTAAGTCCCGGGACAGGGGTGGACGAGCAGTACTTC. The chain has TRBV5-1 and TRBJ2-7; 10 bases are a match to TRBD1. Germline assignment: CDR1 SGHRS and CDR2 YFSETQ. The CDR3 covers 16 residues. J lost 5 bases, V lost 2 bases, and 10 bases had no gene match.